The clone carrying this T cell receptor (beta chain) was detected ten times or more. The antigen is unknown. The CDR3 is 17 residues long. The ends were cut back, 0 bases at V and 7 bases at J, with 18 bases in the middle. The germline gives CDR1 KGHDR, CDR2 SFDVKD. Construction of the TCRbeta library involved unique molecular identifiers. TCRdb independently ran MiXCR on the PCR reads; one entry per CDR3 protein. The table records 300,000 to 400,000 distinct CDR3 sequences, 15% to 20% of them present only once. The record originates from a study of T-cell reconstitution after alpha-beta-depleted transplantation in children. Study outcomes and limitations: From surviving recipient T cells and thymic progenitors came the high day-60 TCRbeta diversity observed in some patients. By one year post-transplant, T-cell counts and diversity largely arose from T cells that were newly produced.

The receptor was isolated from a male patient aged 2 to 10 who had a stem cell transplant for acute lymphoblastic leukemia, so the T cells may come from the graft donor. The input for sequencing was PBMCs, mostly from graft donor cells, taken 360 days after TCRalphabeta/CD19-depleted stem cell transplant. This chain joins TRBV24-1 and TRBJ2-1; D is unresolved. CDR3 nucleotides: TGTGCCACCAGTGATTTGCTAGTGGAACCCTTCACAAATGAGCAGTTCTTC. Translated: CATSDLLVEPFTNEQFF.